This entry is about one T cell receptor (beta chain). The data stem from a study of blood T cell repertoires in COVID-19. About the research overall: Both acute and convalescent COVID-19 samples were obtained from the United States, Italy and Spain. PBMCs, B-cell-depleted T cells, or T cells were the source of the cDNA or gDNA that made up the material.

Germline V gene data show CDR1 as MNHEY and CDR2 as SMNVEV (reference sequence). V was cut by 5 bases and J by 3 bases, with 10 bases left in between. This CDR3 spans 13 amino acids. In the study's own analysis: From reference gene primer amplification, estimates of nucleated cell counts were derived. Produced via immunoSEQ multiplex PCR; TCRdb's table is partial and in-frame only. The DNA gave D and trimming, while V, J and clone size come from that table. This sample yields tens of thousands of clones, of which 80% to 90% are seen a single time; more than 1.4% belongs to the top ten. V gene TRBV27 combines with J gene TRBJ1-2; D unclear. The sequencing sample was made of peripheral blood. This TCR was sampled from a woman in her sixties with acute or convalescent COVID-19. The CDR3 loop reads CASSRLVDYGYTF. CDR3 nucleotide sequence: TGTGCCAGCAGTCGGTTAGTCGACTATGGCTACACCTTC.